A single sample gave rise to the 25 T cell receptor beta chains below, sequenced in a study of regulatory T cells in long-lasting Graves disease. Noted time point: persistent/refractory GD, antithyroid drugs over 5 years with positive TRAb. Construction of the TCR library relied on RNA isolated from PBMCs. Through Arm-PCR of CDR3 regions and iRepertoire HTBI primers, TCR beta libraries were built. Via MiXCR, TCRdb re-called the multiplex PCR reads, giving one row per CDR3 protein. The repertoire has about 290,000 distinct CDR3 sequences, 20% to 25% of them found once; the top ten carry about 61%. Source: peripheral blood mononuclear cells (PBMCs), taken when the disease was refractory, from a patient treated with antithyroid drugs. The origin of the receptors is a female donor with Graves disease.

In regard to this clonotype: A much larger clonotype is one base distant, so this may be a read error. The chain has TRBV10-3 and TRBJ2-5; no firm D call. The CDR3 sequence is 16 residues long. The V gene's germline CDR1 is ENHRY and CDR2 SYGVKD. Here the CDR3 DNA reads TGTGCCATCAGTAACTCCAACAGTGCCCCTAAAGAGACCCTGTACTTC. Translated, it gives CAISNSNSAPKETLYF.

Notes on this clonotype: One base away lies a much larger clone, so this may be a sequencing read error. CDR3 nucleotide sequence: TGTGCCAGCAGTCCCCGGCTCTGGCCTGGAAACACCATATATTTT. Its protein is CASSPRLWPGNTIYF. V gene TRBV28 combines with J gene TRBJ1-3; D is ambiguous. V lost 5 bases and J 2 bases, leaving 13 bases between the germline ends. Germline V gives CDR1 MDHEN, CDR2 SYDVKM. CDR3 length equals 15 residues.

This clonotype was picked up many times. The chain links TRBV2 to TRBJ2-7; perhaps TRBD1 as D (6 bases). The CDR3 length is 15 residues. The V and J ends lost 0 bases and 5 bases respectively, with 14 bases between them. Germline V gene sequence: CDR1 SNHLY, CDR2 FYNNEI. The CDR3 bases are TGTGCCAGCAGTGAAGCGCTTGGGGGCACCCACGAGCAGTACTTC. Its protein is CASSEALGGTHEQYF. Complete variable domain (other parts from reference TRBV2 and TRBJ2-7): EPEVTQTPSHQVTQMGQEVILRCVPISNHLYFYWYRQILGQKVEFLVSFYNNEISEKSEIFDDQFSVERPDGSNFTLKIRSTKLEDSAMYFCASSEALGGTHEQYFGPGTRLTVT.

This clonotype was observed many times. V gene TRBV20-1 combines with J gene TRBJ1-2; 8 nucleotides align to TRBD1. CDR3 length: 14 residues. After removal of 3 bases from V and 4 bases from J, the junction contained 7 bases not matched to a gene. CDR1 and CDR2 from the germline V gene are DFQATT and SNEGSKA (reference sequence). CDR3: CSASARGRGYGYTF. Written as DNA, the CDR3 is TGCAGTGCTAGTGCCAGGGGGCGCGGCTATGGCTACACCTTC.

This clonotype has at least ten counts. The chain links TRBV7-2 to TRBJ2-7, with 7 bases matching TRBD1. This CDR3 has 16 residues. Germline CDR1 and CDR2: SGHTA and FQGNSA. Trimming cost V 5 bases and J 0 bases; bases outside gene matches: 10. This CDR3 reads CASSVGQDVFSYEQYF. The CDR3 DNA reads as TGTGCCAGCAGCGTAGGACAGGACGTTTTCTCCTACGAGCAGTACTTC. Based on the CDR3 plus reference TRBV7-2 and TRBJ2-7, the full variable domain is GAGVSQSPSNKVTEKGKDVELRCDPISGHTALYWYRQSLGQGLEFLIYFQGNSAPDKSGLPSDRFSAERTGGSVSTLTIQRTQQEDSAVYLCASSVGQDVFSYEQYFGPGTRLTVT.

This clonotype was picked up many times. The chain is built from TRBV12-3 or TRBV12-4 and TRBJ1-4; D unresolved. This CDR3 has 13 amino acids. V was trimmed by 2 bases and J by 8 bases, leaving 9 bases between them. The CDR3 is CASSLTLGEKLFF. CDR3 in DNA: TGTGCCAGCAGTTTAACCCTAGGAGAAAAACTGTTTTTT.

This clonotype was observed many times. The junction departs from the called germline gene at one end, perhaps through a read error. The V and J genes are TRBV12-3 or TRBV12-4 and TRBJ2-2; either TRBD1 or TRBD2 may supply D (5 bases each). The CDR3 loop spans 13 amino acids. The CDR3: CASSLEGSGELFF. The DNA for the CDR3 is TGTGCCAGCAGCTTAGAGGGGTCCGGGGAGCTGTTTTTT.

In this sample, this clonotype turned up many times. This sequence joins TRBV20-1 and TRBJ2-7, with 7 positions matching TRBD2. The CDR3 is made up of 15 amino acids. Per germline, CDR1 DFQATT and CDR2 SNEGSKA (reference sequence). V was clipped by 5 bases and J by 0 bases; unmatched bases: 10. The chain's CDR3 is CSAQPMTSFSYEQYF. For the CDR3, the DNA is TGCAGTGCTCAGCCCATGACTAGCTTCTCCTACGAGCAGTACTTC.

This clonotype was seen ten or more times. This rearrangement joins TRBV7-2 to TRBJ1-5; possibly TRBD1 for D (6 bases). Looked up from germline, CDR1 is SGHTA and CDR2 is FQGNSA. The germline V and J ends were trimmed by 2 bases and 4 bases, with 12 bases remaining between them. The CDR3 runs to 15 residues. Here the CDR3 reads CASSLSGAGNQPQHF. As DNA, the CDR3 is TGTGCCAGCAGCTTATCAGGGGCGGGAAATCAGCCCCAGCATTTT.

The V and J genes are TRBV19 and TRBJ2-7; 9 bases are a match to TRBD1. The junction had 5 bases not matched to a gene; V was cut back by 6 bases and J by 2 bases. The germline gives CDR1 LNHDA, CDR2 SQIVND (reference sequence). CDR3 size: 14 residues. This chain's CDR3 is CASSIGQGTYEQYF. The CDR3, as DNA: TGTGCCAGTAGCATCGGACAGGGGACCTACGAGCAGTACTTC.

Worth noting for this clonotype: At one boundary the junction diverges from the germline segment, which might be a read error. The chain uses TRBV27 and TRBJ1-1; D unresolved. CDR1 MNHEY and CDR2 SMNVEV come from the germline V gene (reference sequence). The CDR3 has 12 amino acids. CDR3 DNA sequence: TGTGCCACCAATGCCGTGAACACTGAAACTTTCTTT. Protein product: CATNAVNTETFF.

The CDR3 DNA follows: TGTGCCAGCAGCTTATCATGGACAGGGGGAGTCGGTGGCTACACCTTC. It encodes CASSLSWTGGVGGYTF. The chain carries TRBV7-2 and TRBJ1-2; 10 bases line up with TRBD1. There are 16 residues in the CDR3. Germline CDR1 and CDR2: SGHTA and FQGNSA. The J segment lost 7 bases and the V segment lost 2 bases, leaving 10 bases of the junction unmatched.

V usage is TRBV20-1 and J usage is TRBJ2-3; 16 positions match TRBD2. CDR3 length: 16 residues. V trimming: 5 bases; J trimming: 3 bases; junction bases outside the gene matches: 5. Germline CDR1 DFQATT, CDR2 SNEGSKA (reference sequence). Here the CDR3 reads CSASGLAGGRTDTQYF. The CDR3 DNA sequence: TGCAGTGCTTCGGGACTAGCGGGAGGGAGGACAGATACGCAGTATTTT.

The rearrangement links TRBV5-4 to TRBJ1-1; a weak D match, TRBD1 (6 bases). The V and J ends lost 10 bases and 3 bases respectively, with 19 bases between them. This CDR3 contains 14 residues. Per the germline V gene, CDR1 is SGHNT and CDR2 is YYREEE (reference sequence). The CDR3 DNA sequence: TGTGCCCACGGCAGGGGAGGGCGGGACACTGAAGCTTTCTTT. Translating it yields CAHGRGGRDTEAFF.

The genes are TRBV2 and TRBJ1-1; D remains unclear. Germline V gene lookup returns CDR1 SNHLY and CDR2 FYNNEI. V was cut by 7 bases and J by 2 bases, with 17 bases left in between. The CDR3 is made up of 15 amino acids. For the CDR3, the DNA is TGTGCCAGCAAGGAACCCCGTAGCGCCAACACTGAAGCTTTCTTT. It codes for CASKEPRSANTEAFF. The whole variable domain, filled in from reference TRBV2 and TRBJ1-1, reads EPEVTQTPSHQVTQMGQEVILRCVPISNHLYFYWYRQILGQKVEFLVSFYNNEISEKSEIFDDQFSVERPDGSNFTLKIRSTKLEDSAMYFCASKEPRSANTEAFFGQGTRLTVV.

The chain uses TRBV29-1 and TRBJ2-7, with D perhaps given as TRBD1 or TRBD2 (5 bases each). The length of the CDR3 is 14 residues. V lost 7 bases to trimming and J lost 1 base, with 17 bases between them. CDR1 is SQVTM, CDR2 ANQGSEA, per germline. The CDR3 here is CSARLGEWSYEQYF. CDR3 sequence (DNA): TGCAGCGCACGACTGGGGGAGTGGTCCTACGAGCAGTACTTC.

This clonotype was picked up many times. The chain has TRBV30 and TRBJ1-2; TRBD1 agrees at 10 bases. The CDR3 loop spans 13 amino acids. The trim removed 3 bases at V and 8 bases at J, leaving 6 bases unmatched. Per germline, CDR1 GTSNPN and CDR2 SVGIG (reference sequence). CDR3 sequence: CAWSPGQGLGYTF. The CDR3, as DNA: TGTGCCTGGAGCCCGGGACAGGGGCTCGGCTACACCTTC.

The sample holds a few counts of this clonotype. V gene TRBV30 combines with J gene TRBJ2-2; 14 nucleotides match TRBD2. CDR1 and CDR2 from the germline V gene are GTSNPN and SVGIG (reference sequence). Trimming removed 2 bases from V and 6 bases from J; junction bases left unmatched: 5. The CDR3 length is 16 residues. The DNA of the CDR3 is TGTGCCTGGAGTCCAGGACTAGCGGGAGGTGCCGGGGAGCTGTTTTTT. It encodes CAWSPGLAGGAGELFF.

By share, this clonotype counts as medium-sized (0.01 to 0.1%). The chain carries TRBV2 and TRBJ1-1; the D gene is possibly TRBD1 (5 bases). With 3 bases removed from V and 6 bases from J, the gap between germline ends came to 11 bases. The CDR3 length is 13 residues. CDR1 is SNHLY, CDR2 FYNNEI, per germline. CDR3 amino acids: CASSDPNRSEAFF. In DNA, the CDR3 is TGTGCCAGCAGTGATCCGAACAGGTCTGAAGCTTTCTTT.

This clonotype was seen more than once but under ten times. The genes are TRBV6-5 and TRBJ1-1; possibly TRBD1 for D (6 bases). V lost 2 bases and J 5 bases, leaving 15 bases between the germline ends. Germline-derived CDR1 and CDR2 are MNHEY and SVGAGI. The length of the CDR3 is 15 residues. CDR3 bases: TGTGCCAGCAGTTACCCCGTCACAGGGAAGACTGAAGCTTTCTTT. It specifies CASSYPVTGKTEAFF.

This clonotype has only a few counts. The rearrangement links TRBV9 to TRBJ2-7; D gene ambiguous. CDR1 is SGDLS and CDR2 is YYNGEE in the germline V gene. CDR3 size: 13 residues. Trimming removed 4 bases from V and 7 bases from J, with 15 bases in between. The CDR3 region is CASSPSPGTEQYF. DNA for the CDR3: TGTGCCAGCAGCCCCTCGCCGGGCACGGAGCAGTACTTC.

A few counts support this clonotype. The chain couples TRBV6-4 to TRBJ1-2; D possibly corresponds to TRBD1 (6 bases). Trimming stripped 6 bases from V and 6 bases from J, with 17 bases between. The length of the CDR3 is 14 residues. Germline V gene lookup returns CDR1 MRHNA and CDR2 SNTAGT. The CDR3 DNA follows: TGTGCCAGCAGCCTGACAATGTCAGGGGATGGCTACACCTTC. The encoded protein is CASSLTMSGDGYTF.

Turning to this clonotype: A much more abundant neighbour one base away suggests this may be a read error. The rearrangement joins TRBV12-3 or TRBV12-4 to TRBJ2-5, with D possibly TRBD1 on 6 matching bases. The CDR3 consists of 14 residues. CDR3 loop: CASRPGHSIEAQYF. The CDR3, as DNA: TGTGCCAGCAGACCGGGACACTCGATAGAGGCCCAGTACTTC.

This clonotype was observed a handful of times. The rearrangement joins TRBV6-2 or TRBV6-3 to TRBJ2-7; TRBD1 agrees at 9 bases. CDR1 is MNHEY, CDR2 SVGEGT, per germline. The CDR3 contains 14 residues. V lost 5 bases and J lost 5; bases outside the gene matches: 7. For the CDR3, the DNA is TGTGCCAGCAGTCGCCGGGACAGGGACCACGAGCAGTACTTC. Its translation is CASSRRDRDHEQYF.

This clonotype appeared a few times. V is TRBV18 and J is TRBJ2-7; no clear D. V lost 2 bases and J 1 base, leaving 6 bases between the germline ends. The CDR3 loop spans 13 amino acids. Germline V gene lookup returns CDR1 KGHSH and CDR2 LQKENI. In nucleotides, the CDR3 is TGTGCCAGCTCACCAGTGCAGTCCTACGAGCAGTACTTC. Protein product: CASSPVQSYEQYF.